The 28 T cell receptor beta chains in this list originate from one sample, sequenced in a study of OX40 agonist ivuxolimab in advanced cancers. TCRdb keeps only in-frame clones here, not all; method: immunoSEQ multiplex PCR. The sample records approximately 66,000 clones, 75% to 90% being singletons. The material was CD4+ or CD8+ T cells sorted from blood, obtained in a trial of the OX40 agonist ivuxolimab. The receptors were gathered from an adult with an advanced solid tumor such as melanoma, head and neck, liver or kidney cancer.

This clone has a single count. V gene TRBV2 combines with J gene TRBJ1-1; no clear D gene. V lost 3 bases and J lost 10, with 18 bases in between. The CDR3 loop spans 14 amino acids. CDR1 is SNHLY and CDR2 is FYNNEI in the germline V gene. The CDR3 DNA follows: TGTGCCAGCAGTGATAGTCAGTCCCAAAGAGGAGCTTTCTTT. Amino acid sequence: CASSDSQSQRGAFF.

This clone was counted a few times. The chain has TRBV28 and TRBJ2-7, with 7 nucleotides matching TRBD1. Germline lookup yields CDR1 MDHEN and CDR2 SYDVKM. V dropped 5 bases and J dropped 9; count of bases not matched to a gene: 10. The CDR3 totals 13 residues. The DNA for the CDR3 is TGTGCCAGCAGTCTACAGGACAGGATCATGCAGTACTTC. Protein sequence: CASSLQDRIMQYF.

This clone was seen a single time. This rearrangement joins TRBV5-1 to TRBJ2-5; TRBD2 might be the D (6 bases). The CDR3 sequence is 14 residues long. V lost 4 bases to trimming and J lost 0 bases, with 10 bases between them. Germline V gives CDR1 SGHRS, CDR2 YFSETQ. The CDR3 coding sequence is TGCGCCAGCAGCACCGGAGGGTACCAAGAGACCCAGTACTTC. Its translation: CASSTGGYQETQYF.

The J gene is TRBJ2-2, the V gene TRBV19, with 9 nucleotides matching TRBD2. J was trimmed by 4 bases and V by 6 bases; bases with no gene match: 3. The CDR3 length is 14 residues. Germline V gene sequence: CDR1 LNHDA, CDR2 SQIVND (reference sequence). The CDR3 DNA reads TGTGCCAGTAGAGGACTAGCGCTCACCGGGGAGCTGTTTTTT. Translated: CASRGLALTGELFF.

This clone has a count of ten or more. This chain links TRBV6-1 with TRBJ2-6; no clear D gene. Germline CDR1 and CDR2: MNHNS and SASEGT. This CDR3 region has 15 residues. V shed 5 bases and J shed 0 bases, with 8 bases lying between them. The CDR3 reads CASSTQASGANVLTF. CDR3 DNA sequence: TGTGCCAGCAGTACGCAGGCCTCTGGGGCCAACGTCCTGACTTTC.

The V gene is TRBV29-1, the J gene TRBJ2-7, with 11 nucleotides matching TRBD2. CDR1 is SQVTM and CDR2 is ANQGSEA in the germline V gene. CDR3 size: 13 residues. After removal of 7 bases from V and 6 bases from J, the junction contained 8 bases not matched to a gene. The CDR3 DNA reads TGCAGCGCGTCAACTAGCGGGAGCGGCGAGCAGTACTTC. Encoded protein: CSASTSGSGEQYF.

The rearrangement joins TRBV6-1 to TRBJ1-4; no clear D gene. Trimming took off 4 bases at V and 5 bases at J, with 14 bases between the two ends. From germline, CDR1 is MNHNS and CDR2 SASEGT. The CDR3 is 15 residues long. CDR3 DNA sequence: TGTGCCAGCAGTGGCGACACGGCGGGAAATGAAAAACTGTTTTTT. It encodes CASSGDTAGNEKLFF.

The V call is TRBV5-1, the J call TRBJ2-5, with D uncertain. The CDR3 extends over 14 amino acids. Germline V gene lookup returns CDR1 SGHRS and CDR2 YFSETQ. Trimming removed 0 bases at V and 4 bases at J, with 10 bases between. The CDR3 loop is CASSLEPTGETQYF. In nucleotides, the CDR3 is TGCGCCAGCAGCTTGGAGCCGACCGGAGAGACCCAGTACTTC.

In this sample, this clone turned up a few times. V is TRBV2 and J is TRBJ1-6; unclear D gene. Trimming pared 8 bases from V and 5 bases from J, leaving 7 bases between. Germline V gives CDR1 SNHLY, CDR2 FYNNEI. This CDR3 has 12 residues. CDR3 sequence: CASSPDNSPLHF. The CDR3 DNA is TGTGCCAGCTCCCCGGATAATTCACCCCTCCACTTT.

The rearrangement links TRBV7-2 to TRBJ1-1; D may be TRBD1 (5 bases). Germline V gene lookup returns CDR1 SGHTA and CDR2 FQGNSA. This CDR3 contains 13 residues. Trimming stripped 2 bases from V and 5 bases from J, with 9 bases between. The CDR3 sequence is CASSLFWGTEAFF. For the CDR3, the DNA is TGTGCCAGCAGCTTATTTTGGGGGACTGAAGCTTTCTTT.

J is TRBJ2-7 and V is TRBV6-1; the D gene is possibly TRBD1 (5 bases). The germline CDR1 and CDR2 sequences are MNHNS and SASEGT. The CDR3 loop spans 13 amino acids. V lost 7 bases and J 3 bases, leaving 13 bases between the germline ends. CDR3 nucleotides: TGTGCCAGCACCCAGGGTTCACTCTACGAGCAGTACTTC. Amino acids: CASTQGSLYEQYF.

This clone was detected once. The J gene is TRBJ2-5, the V gene TRBV7-2; TRBD2 matches at 8 bases. Per the germline V gene, CDR1 is SGHTA and CDR2 is FQGNSA. V lost 4 bases and J lost 5; bases outside the gene matches: 9. The CDR3 length is 15 residues. The CDR3, as DNA: TGTGCCAGCAGCTCTCAAAGCGGGGGCGGGGAGACCCAGTACTTC. Residues: CASSSQSGGGETQYF. The entire variable domain, with the rest obtained from reference TRBV7-2 and TRBJ2-5, is as follows: GAGVSQSPSNKVTEKGKDVELRCDPISGHTALYWYRQSLGQGLEFLIYFQGNSAPDKSGLPSDRFSAERTGGSVSTLTIQRTQQEDSAVYLCASSSQSGGGETQYFGPGTRLLVL.

J is TRBJ1-5 and V is TRBV7-2, with 9 bases matching TRBD1. With 5 bases clipped from V and 6 bases from J, the junction kept 5 bases outside the gene matches. The V gene's germline CDR1 is SGHTA and CDR2 FQGNSA. This CDR3 contains 14 residues. The CDR3: CASSQDRGGQPQHF. Here the CDR3 DNA reads TGTGCCAGCAGCCAGGACAGGGGAGGTCAGCCCCAGCATTTT.

V and J are TRBV2 and TRBJ2-1; D is unclear. The CDR3 has 12 residues. Trimming took off 2 bases at V and 13 bases at J, with 12 bases between the two ends. The germline gives CDR1 SNHLY, CDR2 FYNNEI. The DNA for the CDR3 is TGTGCCAGCAGTGAAACCCCGTATTACCAGTTCTTC. Translated, it gives CASSETPYYQFF.

This clone was counted a single time. The genes are TRBV2 and TRBJ2-3; D ambiguous. Germline CDR1 is SNHLY and CDR2 is FYNNEI. V was cut by 6 bases and J by 4 bases, with 14 bases left in between. This CDR3 region has 14 residues. Here the CDR3 reads CASRGDNRADTQYF. The DNA for the CDR3 is TGTGCCAGCAGGGGCGACAACAGAGCAGATACGCAGTATTTT.

The V gene is TRBV4-2, the J gene TRBJ1-1; 7 bases are a match to TRBD1. J was trimmed by 7 bases and V by 0 bases; bases with no gene match: 8. The germline V gene has CDR1 LGHNA and CDR2 YNFKEQ. The CDR3 spans 15 residues. The CDR3 spells CASSQERQGGFEAFF. CDR3 coding DNA: TGTGCCAGCAGCCAAGAACGACAGGGTGGGTTTGAAGCTTTCTTT.

CDR3 amino acids: CASRPTSGRAHEQYF. CDR3 in DNA: TGCGCCAGCAGACCAACTAGCGGGAGAGCACACGAGCAGTACTTC. The chain is built from TRBV4-1 and TRBJ2-7, with 11 bases matching TRBD2. The V gene end was trimmed by 6 bases and the J gene end by 5 bases; junction bases not matched to a gene: 9. The CDR3 runs to 15 residues. Germline-derived CDR1 and CDR2 are MGHRA and YSYEKL.

The CDR3 region has the DNA TGTGCCAGCAGTTTTATAGGCCCTAGGGTAAGCCTCCACTTT. Amino acid sequence: CASSFIGPRVSLHF. The chain is built from TRBV27 and TRBJ1-6; no clear D gene. The V and J ends lost 3 bases and 15 bases respectively, with 18 bases between them. CDR1 and CDR2 (germline): MNHEY, SMNVEV (reference sequence). The CDR3 loop spans 14 amino acids.

The chain couples TRBV6-6 to TRBJ2-1; 11 bases fit TRBD2. After removal of 3 bases from V and 8 bases from J, the junction contained 6 bases not matched to a gene. Germline V lookup: CDR1 MNHNY, CDR2 SVGAGI (reference sequence). The CDR3 contains 15 residues. Here the CDR3 reads CASSYGTSGLDEQFF. CDR3 DNA sequence: TGTGCCAGCAGTTATGGGACTAGCGGTTTAGATGAGCAGTTCTTC.

This clone was seen a handful of times. This chain connects TRBV9 to TRBJ2-1; D tentatively reads TRBD1 or TRBD2 (6 bases each). The CDR3 is 14 amino acids. The V gene lost 3 bases and the J gene lost 7 bases, with 14 bases spanning the gap. The germline V gene encodes CDR1 SGDLS and CDR2 YYNGEE. The chain's CDR3 is CASSAQRRGNEQFF. Written as DNA, the CDR3 is TGTGCCAGCAGCGCCCAGAGGAGGGGGAATGAGCAGTTCTTC.

The chain links TRBV19 to TRBJ2-3; 9 bases are shared with TRBD1. Germline CDR1 LNHDA, CDR2 SQIVND (reference sequence). With 6 bases clipped from V and 3 bases from J, the junction kept 10 bases outside the gene matches. CDR3 length: 16 residues. CDR3 coding DNA: TGTGCCAGTAGGAAACAGGGACAGGGCATAACAGATACGCAGTATTTT. It codes for CASRKQGQGITDTQYF.

V and J are TRBV18 and TRBJ2-7; TRBD1 matches at 9 bases. Looked up from germline, CDR1 is KGHSH and CDR2 is LQKENI. The V gene end was trimmed by 4 bases and the J gene end by 7 bases; junction bases not matched to a gene: 8. This CDR3 has 14 residues. In DNA, the CDR3 is TGTGCCAGCTCACAGGACAGGGGAAACCAGGAGCAGTACTTC. It specifies CASSQDRGNQEQYF.

The chain employs TRBV18 and TRBJ2-1; 12 bases are shared with TRBD1. The CDR3 contains 14 residues. Germline CDR1 and CDR2: KGHSH and LQKENI. The junction had 4 bases not matched to a gene; V was cut back by 6 bases and J by 7 bases. The CDR3 reads CASSEGQGANEQFF. As DNA, the CDR3 is TGTGCCAGCTCCGAGGGACAGGGGGCGAATGAGCAGTTCTTC.

V and J are TRBV5-4 and TRBJ1-2; tentative D call: TRBD1 (5 bases). Germline-derived CDR1 and CDR2 are SGHNT and YYREEE (reference sequence). Trimming took off 4 bases at V and 5 bases at J, with 21 bases between the two ends. This CDR3 region has 16 residues. The CDR3 sequence: CASSLGTSRDLYGYTF. For the CDR3, the DNA is TGTGCCAGCAGCCTCGGGACCTCGCGAGACTTGTATGGCTACACCTTC.

This clone has only a few counts. The chain uses TRBV27 and TRBJ1-1; 10 bases fit TRBD1. The CDR3 is 18 amino acids. Trimming cost V 3 bases and J 11 bases; bases outside gene matches: 21. The germline gives CDR1 MNHEY, CDR2 SMNVEV (reference sequence). This chain's CDR3 is CASSFLPGYRDRGFWAFF. Written as DNA, the CDR3 is TGTGCCAGCAGTTTTCTTCCGGGTTACCGGGACAGGGGATTTTGGGCTTTCTTT.

This clone has only one observation. The chain uses TRBV7-2 and TRBJ1-4; D is uncertain. The V gene lost 5 bases and the J gene lost 4 bases, with 14 bases spanning the gap. Germline CDR1 is SGHTA and CDR2 is FQGNSA. The CDR3 runs to 15 residues. This CDR3 reads CASSPGEVDNEKLFF. The CDR3 bases are TGTGCCAGCAGCCCCGGGGAGGTTGATAATGAAAAACTGTTTTTT.

V is TRBV7-9 and J is TRBJ1-2; no firm D call. V was pared by 5 bases and J by 5 bases, with 21 bases between. The CDR3 consists of 16 residues. Germline V gene lookup returns CDR1 SEHNR and CDR2 FQNEAQ (reference sequence). The CDR3 region is CASSPRSPGRRYGYTF. The CDR3 bases are TGTGCCAGCAGCCCCCGCTCTCCGGGCCGGAGGTATGGCTACACCTTC.

V is TRBV11-3 and J is TRBJ2-2, with 7 bases fitting TRBD1. Germline values: CDR1 SGHNT, CDR2 YENEEA. With V trimmed by 7 bases and J by 0 bases, 11 bases remained unmatched. CDR3 size: 17 residues. CDR3 in DNA: TGTGCCAGCAACCTTGGGGGACAGCGCACGAACACCGGGGAGCTGTTTTTT. Translating it yields CASNLGGQRTNTGELFF.